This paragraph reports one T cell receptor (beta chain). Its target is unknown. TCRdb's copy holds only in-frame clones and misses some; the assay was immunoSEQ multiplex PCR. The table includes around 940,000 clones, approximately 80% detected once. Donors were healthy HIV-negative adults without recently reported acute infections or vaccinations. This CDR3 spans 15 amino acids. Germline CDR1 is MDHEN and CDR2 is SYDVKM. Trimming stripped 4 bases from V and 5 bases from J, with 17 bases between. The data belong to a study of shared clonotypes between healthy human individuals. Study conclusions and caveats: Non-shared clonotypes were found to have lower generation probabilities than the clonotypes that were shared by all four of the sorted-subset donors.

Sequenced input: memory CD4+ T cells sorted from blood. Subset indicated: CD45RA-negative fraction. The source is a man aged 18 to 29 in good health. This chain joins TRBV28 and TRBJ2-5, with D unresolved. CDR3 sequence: CASSSPSTAGETQYF. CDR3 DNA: TGTGCCAGCAGTTCCCCTTCTACTGCCGGGGAGACCCAGTACTTC.